The 16 T cell receptor beta chains below come from one sample, sequenced in a study of blood T cell repertoires in COVID-19. Using immunoSEQ multiplex PCR, the repertoire was profiled, and TCRdb retains in-frame clones only, with some absent. The repertoire includes around 23,000 clones, approximately 86% of them detected once, and 15% to 20% sits in the top ten. The specimen was peripheral blood. The receptors shown here come from a human donor with acute or convalescent COVID-19. The donor label of this sample is uncertain.

The genes are TRBV6-5 and TRBJ1-2; D uncertain. Looked up from germline, CDR1 is MNHEY and CDR2 is SVGAGI. Trimming cost V 2 bases and J 8 bases, with 9 bases left between them. The CDR3 spans 12 residues. This CDR3 reads CASSYSLGGYTF. In nucleotides, the CDR3 is TGTGCCAGCAGTTACAGCCTGGGCGGCTACACCTTC.

J is TRBJ2-2 and V is TRBV7-2; 7 bases line up with TRBD1. This CDR3 has 17 amino acids. CDR1 SGHTA and CDR2 FQGNSA come from the germline V gene. Trimming at V came to 4 bases and at J to 5 bases, leaving 13 bases not matched to a gene. The CDR3 region is CASSSDPGQPVTGELFF. The CDR3, as DNA: TGTGCCAGCAGCTCAGACCCGGGACAGCCCGTAACCGGGGAGCTGTTTTTT.

The J gene is TRBJ2-7, the V gene TRBV7-6; 9 bases align to TRBD2. The CDR3 consists of 15 residues. J gave up 5 bases and V 7 bases, and 12 bases lay outside the gene matches. Germline values: CDR1 SGHVS, CDR2 FNYEAQ. CDR3: CASTLGASGNDEQYF. In DNA form, the CDR3 reads TGTGCCAGCACGCTTGGGGCTAGCGGGAATGACGAGCAGTACTTC.

This chain uses TRBV5-1 with TRBJ2-7; D may be TRBD1 (5 bases). The CDR3 length is 15 residues. From germline, CDR1 is SGHRS and CDR2 YFSETQ. Trimming took 4 bases from V and 6 from J, leaving 20 bases between them. The CDR3 bases are TGCGCCAGCAGCCCCGCCTTGTCAGGGCATCGCGAGCAGTACTTC. Translated, it gives CASSPALSGHREQYF.

The V call is TRBV5-1, the J call TRBJ2-3; tentatively, D is TRBD2 (5 bases). The CDR3 covers 14 residues. The V gene's germline CDR1 is SGHRS and CDR2 YFSETQ. With 2 bases removed from V and 2 bases from J, the gap between germline ends came to 9 bases. The CDR3 coding sequence is TGCGCCAGCAGCTTTGCGGGCCCCACAGATACGCAGTATTTT. It codes for CASSFAGPTDTQYF.

This sequence joins TRBV7-8 and TRBJ1-4; tentative D call: TRBD1 (6 bases). The CDR3 runs to 18 residues. Trimming pared 3 bases from V and 0 bases from J, leaving 17 bases between. Germline V lookup: CDR1 SGHVS, CDR2 FQNEAQ. The CDR3 nucleotides are TGTGCCAGCAGCTTGGGGCAGGGGAATTTAGCAACTAATGAAAAACTGTTTTTT. It yields the protein CASSLGQGNLATNEKLFF.

The chain uses TRBV7-9 and TRBJ2-3, with TRBD2 matching over 12 bases. The germline V gene has CDR1 SEHNR and CDR2 FQNEAQ (reference sequence). CDR3 size: 16 residues. Germline trimming cut 5 bases from V and 4 bases from J; bases unmatched to any gene: 7. The CDR3 bases are TGTGCCAGCAGCGTACATCGACTAGCGGGAGCAGATACGCAGTATTTT. This sequence encodes CASSVHRLAGADTQYF.

The rearrangement uses TRBV7-3 and TRBJ1-1; D is ambiguous. This CDR3 is 15 amino acids long. Germline loops: CDR1 SGHTA, CDR2 FQGTGA. With 5 bases removed from V and 1 base from J, the gap between germline ends came to 14 bases. The CDR3 loop is CASSTTGSPNTEAFF. CDR3 in DNA: TGTGCCAGCAGCACTACCGGGTCCCCGAACACTGAAGCTTTCTTT.

The chain carries TRBV3-1 (or the pseudogene TRBV3-2) and TRBJ1-2, with TRBD1 matching over 7 bases. Looked up from germline, CDR1 is LGHDT and CDR2 is YNNKEL (reference sequence). This CDR3 has 15 residues. With V trimmed by 1 base and J by 6 bases, 8 bases remained unmatched. The chain's CDR3 is CASSQVDREPHGYTF. DNA of the CDR3: TGTGCCAGCAGCCAAGTCGACAGGGAGCCCCATGGCTACACCTTC.

The chain combines TRBV3-1 (or the pseudogene TRBV3-2) with TRBJ2-7, with TRBD2 matching over 8 bases. From germline, CDR1 is LGHDT and CDR2 YNNKEL (reference sequence). Trimming removed 1 base from V and 3 bases from J; junction bases left unmatched: 5. The CDR3 sequence is 15 residues long. CDR3 amino acids: CASSQGPGLVYEQYF. Here the CDR3 DNA reads TGTGCCAGCAGCCAAGGTCCGGGACTAGTCTACGAGCAGTACTTC.

The chain links TRBV15 to TRBJ2-3, with 16 bases lining up with TRBD2. This CDR3 contains 19 residues. CDR1 and CDR2 from the germline V gene are LNHNV and YYDKDF (reference sequence). V shed 2 bases, J shed 5 bases, and the junction held 10 bases outside the gene matches. This chain's CDR3 is CATSRSGLAGGPLGDTQYF. The CDR3 DNA reads TGTGCCACCAGCAGATCGGGACTAGCGGGGGGGCCCCTCGGAGATACGCAGTATTTT.

The V call is TRBV2, the J call TRBJ1-3; D is uncertain. This CDR3 comprises 16 residues. Germline lookup yields CDR1 SNHLY and CDR2 FYNNEI. The V and J ends lost 4 bases and 4 bases respectively, with 17 bases between them. CDR3 DNA: TGTGCCAGCAGTGTATTCGGGAGCGAGGGAGGAAACACCATATATTTT. Translation: CASSVFGSEGGNTIYF.

CDR3 nucleotide sequence: TGTGCCAGCAGGGGGACTAGCGGGGGGTCGAACCACGAGCAGTACTTC. It codes for CASRGTSGGSNHEQYF. The rearrangement joins TRBV3-1 (or the pseudogene TRBV3-2) to TRBJ2-7; 15 nucleotides line up with TRBD2. The CDR3 contains 16 residues. Germline values: CDR1 LGHDT, CDR2 YNNKEL (reference sequence). J was trimmed by 5 bases and V by 6 bases; bases with no gene match: 8.

V and J are TRBV10-3 and TRBJ2-3, with 8 positions matching TRBD1. Germline V gene sequence: CDR1 ENHRY, CDR2 SYGVKD. There are 15 residues in the CDR3. The junction had 16 bases not matched to a gene; V was cut back by 11 bases and J by 6 bases. The CDR3 DNA follows: TGTGCCGCACAGGGGGGATCGGGGGTCGGCGATACGCAGTATTTT. This gives the protein CAAQGGSGVGDTQYF.

This clone was recorded a few times. The V and J genes are TRBV6-6 and TRBJ1-6; 9 nucleotides line up with TRBD1. J lost 8 bases, V lost 6 bases, and 8 bases had no gene match. Germline V gives CDR1 MNHNY, CDR2 SVGAGI (reference sequence). The CDR3 sequence is 15 residues long. The CDR3 region is CASRPTGQGDSPLHF. CDR3 bases: TGTGCCAGCAGACCCACGGGACAGGGAGATTCACCCCTCCACTTT.

This clone was seen a handful of times. One end of the junction varies from germline; a read error may be responsible. The gene calls are TRBV3-1 (or the pseudogene TRBV3-2) and TRBJ2-1; 8 nucleotides align to TRBD1. Germline V gives CDR1 LGHDT, CDR2 YNNKEL (reference sequence). The CDR3 has 14 residues. The CDR3 protein is CASSQVGTGNEQFF. The CDR3 bases are TGTGCCAGCAGTCAAGTCGGGACAGGCAATGAGCAGTTCTTC.